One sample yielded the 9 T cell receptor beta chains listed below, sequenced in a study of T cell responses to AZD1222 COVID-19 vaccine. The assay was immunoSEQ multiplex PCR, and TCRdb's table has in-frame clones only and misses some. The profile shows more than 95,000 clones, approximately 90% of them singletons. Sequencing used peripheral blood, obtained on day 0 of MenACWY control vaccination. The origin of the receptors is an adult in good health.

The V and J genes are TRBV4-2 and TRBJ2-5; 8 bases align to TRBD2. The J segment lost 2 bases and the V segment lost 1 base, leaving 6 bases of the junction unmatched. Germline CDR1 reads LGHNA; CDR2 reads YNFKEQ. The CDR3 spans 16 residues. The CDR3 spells CASSQVGGRPQETQYF. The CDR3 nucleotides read TGTGCCAGCAGCCAAGTAGGCGGGAGGCCACAAGAGACCCAGTACTTC.

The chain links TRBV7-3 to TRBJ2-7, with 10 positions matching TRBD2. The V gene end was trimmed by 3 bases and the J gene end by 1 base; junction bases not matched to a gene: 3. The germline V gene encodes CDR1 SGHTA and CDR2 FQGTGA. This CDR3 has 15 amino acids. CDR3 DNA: TGTGCCAGCAGCTTGTTAGCGGGAGGTTCCTACGAGCAGTACTTC. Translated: CASSLLAGGSYEQYF.

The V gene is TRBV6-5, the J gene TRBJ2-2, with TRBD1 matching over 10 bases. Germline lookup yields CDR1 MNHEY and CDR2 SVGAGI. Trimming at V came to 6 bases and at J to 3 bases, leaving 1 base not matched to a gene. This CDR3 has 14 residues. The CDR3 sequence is CASRGQGDTGELFF. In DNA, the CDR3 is TGTGCCAGCAGAGGACAGGGGGACACCGGGGAGCTGTTTTTT.

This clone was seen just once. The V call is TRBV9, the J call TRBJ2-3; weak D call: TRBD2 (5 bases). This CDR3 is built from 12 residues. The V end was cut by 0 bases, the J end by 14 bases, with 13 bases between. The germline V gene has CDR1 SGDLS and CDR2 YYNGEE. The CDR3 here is CASSVARGDLYF. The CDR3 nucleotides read TGTGCCAGCAGCGTAGCTCGGGGTGACCTGTATTTT.

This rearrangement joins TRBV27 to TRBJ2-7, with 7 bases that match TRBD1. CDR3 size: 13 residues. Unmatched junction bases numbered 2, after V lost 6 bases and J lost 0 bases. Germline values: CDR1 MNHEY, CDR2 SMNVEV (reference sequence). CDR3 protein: CASRRQGSYEQYF. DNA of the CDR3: TGTGCCAGCAGGCGACAGGGCTCCTACGAGCAGTACTTC.

The CDR3 protein is CASSLVGDYGYTF. CDR3 bases: TGTGCCAGCAGCTTAGTGGGGGACTATGGCTACACCTTC. V is TRBV7-9 and J is TRBJ1-2; perhaps TRBD1 as D (5 bases). V was cut by 1 base and J by 3 bases, with 6 bases left in between. Germline V CDR1 and CDR2: SEHNR, FQNEAQ (reference sequence). This CDR3 is built from 13 residues.

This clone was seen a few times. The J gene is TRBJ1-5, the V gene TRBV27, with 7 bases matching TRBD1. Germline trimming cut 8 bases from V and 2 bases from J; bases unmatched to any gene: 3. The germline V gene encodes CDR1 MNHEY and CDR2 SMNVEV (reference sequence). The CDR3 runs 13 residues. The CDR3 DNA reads TGTGCCAGCGCGGACAGGCGCAATCAGCCCCAGCATTTT. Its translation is CASADRRNQPQHF.

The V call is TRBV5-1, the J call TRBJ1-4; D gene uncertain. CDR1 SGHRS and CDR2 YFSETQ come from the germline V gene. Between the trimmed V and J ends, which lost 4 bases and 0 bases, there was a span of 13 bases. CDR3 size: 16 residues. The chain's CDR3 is CASSLTHSATNEKLFF. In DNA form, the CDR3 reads TGCGCCAGCAGCCTCACCCACAGTGCAACTAATGAAAAACTGTTTTTT.

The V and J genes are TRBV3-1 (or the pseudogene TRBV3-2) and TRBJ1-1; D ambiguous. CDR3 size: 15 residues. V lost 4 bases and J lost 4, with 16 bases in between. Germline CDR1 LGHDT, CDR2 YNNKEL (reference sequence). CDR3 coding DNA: TGTGCCAGCAGCCCCTCGGGGAATTTCGGCACTGAAGCTTTCTTT. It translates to CASSPSGNFGTEAFF.